The T cell receptor (beta chain) under discussion was sequenced for a study of blood T cells in healthy people across ages. Study-wide background: Researchers report that template switching captured about one barcoded beta molecule per two T cells.

A word on this clonotype: Its target is not known.

V was trimmed by 7 bases and J by 2 bases, leaving 11 bases between them. This CDR3 comprises 14 residues. Germline CDR1 reads MNHNS; CDR2 reads SASEGT. Primed by a sample-barcoded 5' primer and a J-beta primer mix, a second PCR proceeded for roughly 7 to 12 cycles. TCRdb reprocessed the 5' RACE reads with MiXCR, giving one entry per CDR3 protein. The table shows under 1,100,000 distinct CDR3 sequences, with roughly 24% occurring only once. Broader study findings: The study lacked donor CMV status, which possibly confounded expanded clonotype changes. Greater diversity and more naive CD4+ cells were seen in long-lived donors than in aged donors.

The same sample was also studied in work on T cells of mothers and their children. From that study: Every mother supplied over 8.5 million TCR beta CDR3 reads and every child a few million.

The sequencing input was blood. The chain uses TRBV6-1 and TRBJ2-2, with D possibly being TRBD1 (5 bases). This receptor was obtained from a girl aged 2 to 9 in good health. CDR3 residues: CASILDRNTGELFF. The CDR3 coding sequence is TGTGCCAGCATCCTAGACAGAAACACCGGGGAGCTGTTTTTT.